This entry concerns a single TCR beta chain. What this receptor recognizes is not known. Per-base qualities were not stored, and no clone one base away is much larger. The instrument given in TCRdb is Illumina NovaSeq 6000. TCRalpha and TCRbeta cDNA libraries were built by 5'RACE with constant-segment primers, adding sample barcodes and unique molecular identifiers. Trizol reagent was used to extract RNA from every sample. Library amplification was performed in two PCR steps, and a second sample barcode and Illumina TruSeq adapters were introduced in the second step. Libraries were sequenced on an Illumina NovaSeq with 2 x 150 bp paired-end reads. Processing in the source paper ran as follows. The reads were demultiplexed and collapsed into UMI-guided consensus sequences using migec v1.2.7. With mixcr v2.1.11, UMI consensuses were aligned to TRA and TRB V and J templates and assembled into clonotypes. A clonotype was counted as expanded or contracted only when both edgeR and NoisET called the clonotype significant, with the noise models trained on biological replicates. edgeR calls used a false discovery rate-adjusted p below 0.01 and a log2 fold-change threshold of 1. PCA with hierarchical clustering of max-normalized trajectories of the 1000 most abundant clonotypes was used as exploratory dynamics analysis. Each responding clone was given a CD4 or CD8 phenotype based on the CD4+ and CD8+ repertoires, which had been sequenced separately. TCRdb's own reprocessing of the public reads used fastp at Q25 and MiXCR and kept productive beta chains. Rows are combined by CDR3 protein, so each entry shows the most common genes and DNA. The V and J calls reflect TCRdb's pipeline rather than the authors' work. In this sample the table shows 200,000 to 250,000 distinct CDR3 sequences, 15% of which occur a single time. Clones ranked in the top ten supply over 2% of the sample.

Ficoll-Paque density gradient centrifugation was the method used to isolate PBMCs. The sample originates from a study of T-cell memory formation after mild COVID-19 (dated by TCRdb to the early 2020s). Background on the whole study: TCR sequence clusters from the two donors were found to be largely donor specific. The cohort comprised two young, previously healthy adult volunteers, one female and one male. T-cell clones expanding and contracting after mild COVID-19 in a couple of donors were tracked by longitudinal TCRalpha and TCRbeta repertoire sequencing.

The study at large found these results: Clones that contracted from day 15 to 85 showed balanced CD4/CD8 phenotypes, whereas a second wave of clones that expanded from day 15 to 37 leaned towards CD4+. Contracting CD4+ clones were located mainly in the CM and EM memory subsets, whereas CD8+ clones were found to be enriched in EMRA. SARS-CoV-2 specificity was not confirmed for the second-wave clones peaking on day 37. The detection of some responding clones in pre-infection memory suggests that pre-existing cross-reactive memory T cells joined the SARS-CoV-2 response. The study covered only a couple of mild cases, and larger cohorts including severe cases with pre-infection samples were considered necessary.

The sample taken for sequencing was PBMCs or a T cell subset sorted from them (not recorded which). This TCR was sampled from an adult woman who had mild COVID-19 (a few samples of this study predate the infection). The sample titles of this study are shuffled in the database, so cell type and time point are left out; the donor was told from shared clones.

The nucleotide sequence is TGCGCCAGCAGCTTGCTCGGGGGGCAGGATAATTCACCCCTCCACTTT. It is translated as CASSLLGGQDNSPLHF. In this chain, TRBV5-1 is recombined with TRBJ1-6; tentative D gene TRBD1, with 6 bases matching. Counted from cysteine to phenylalanine, this CDR3 has 16 amino acids. CDR3 DNA is the only sequence kept; it has 48 bases, read in frame from the first base. V was cut back by 1 base and J by 5 bases, leaving a gap of 13 bases between them. Taken from the germline V gene, the CDR1 and CDR2 loops are SGHRS and YFSETQ.